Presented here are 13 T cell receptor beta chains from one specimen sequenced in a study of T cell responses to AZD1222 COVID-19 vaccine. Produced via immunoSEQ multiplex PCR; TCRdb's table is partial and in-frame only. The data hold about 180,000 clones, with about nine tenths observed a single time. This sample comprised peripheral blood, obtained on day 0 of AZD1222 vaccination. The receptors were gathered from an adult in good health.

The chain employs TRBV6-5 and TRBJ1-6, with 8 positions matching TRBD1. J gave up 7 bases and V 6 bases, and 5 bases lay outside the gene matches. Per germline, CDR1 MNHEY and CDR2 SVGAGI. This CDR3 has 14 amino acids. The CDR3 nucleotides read TGTGCCAGCAGGACAGGGGCAGAGAATTCACCCCTCCACTTT. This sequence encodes CASRTGAENSPLHF.

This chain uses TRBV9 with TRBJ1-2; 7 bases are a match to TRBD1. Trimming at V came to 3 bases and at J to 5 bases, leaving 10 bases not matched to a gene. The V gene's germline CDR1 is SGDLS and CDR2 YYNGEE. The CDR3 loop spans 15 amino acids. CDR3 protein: CASSEDSGGRYGYTF. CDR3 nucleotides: TGTGCCAGCAGCGAGGACTCAGGGGGACGATATGGCTACACCTTC. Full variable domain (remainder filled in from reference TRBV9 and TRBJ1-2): DSGVTQTPKHLITATGQRVTLRCSPRSGDLSVYWYQQSLDQGLQFLIQYYNGEERAKGNILERFSAQQFPDLHSELNLSSLELGDSALYFCASSEDSGGRYGYTFGSGTRLTVV.

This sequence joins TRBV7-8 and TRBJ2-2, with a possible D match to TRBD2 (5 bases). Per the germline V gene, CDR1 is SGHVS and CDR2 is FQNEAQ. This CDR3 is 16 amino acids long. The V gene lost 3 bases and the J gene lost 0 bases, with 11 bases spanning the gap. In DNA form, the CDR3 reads TGTGCCAGCAGCTTGGTGAGGGCCGCGAACACCGGGGAGCTGTTTTTT. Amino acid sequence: CASSLVRAANTGELFF.

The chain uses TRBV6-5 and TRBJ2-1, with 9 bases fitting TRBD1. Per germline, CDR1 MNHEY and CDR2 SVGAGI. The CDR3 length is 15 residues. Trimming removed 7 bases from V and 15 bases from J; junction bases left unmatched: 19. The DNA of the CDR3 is TGTGCCAGCACTAGACAGGGGGACGTGGAACCCGGCGGGTTCTTC. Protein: CASTRQGDVEPGGFF.

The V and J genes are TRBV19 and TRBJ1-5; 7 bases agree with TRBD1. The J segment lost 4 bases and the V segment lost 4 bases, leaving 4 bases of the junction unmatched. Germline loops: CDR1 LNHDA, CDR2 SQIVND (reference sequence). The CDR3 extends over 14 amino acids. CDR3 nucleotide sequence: TGTGCCAGTAGTACGGCAGGGGGAAATCAGCCCCAGCATTTT. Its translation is CASSTAGGNQPQHF.

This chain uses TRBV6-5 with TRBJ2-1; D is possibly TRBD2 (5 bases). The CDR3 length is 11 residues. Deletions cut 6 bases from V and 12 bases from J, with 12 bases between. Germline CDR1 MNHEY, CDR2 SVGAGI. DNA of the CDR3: TGTGCCAGCAGGGCGACTACGGGGCAGTTCTTC. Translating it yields CASRATTGQFF.

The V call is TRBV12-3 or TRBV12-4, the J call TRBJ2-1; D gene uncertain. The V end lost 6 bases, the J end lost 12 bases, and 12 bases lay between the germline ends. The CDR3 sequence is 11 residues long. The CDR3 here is CASSLGLSQFF. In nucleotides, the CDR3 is TGTGCCAGCAGCTTGGGCCTATCGCAGTTCTTC.

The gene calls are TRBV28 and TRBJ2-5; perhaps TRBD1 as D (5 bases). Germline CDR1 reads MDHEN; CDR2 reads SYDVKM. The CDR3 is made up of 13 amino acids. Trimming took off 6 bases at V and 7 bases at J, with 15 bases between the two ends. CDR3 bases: TGTGCCAGCAGCCTTACAGGTCTGGGGACCCAGTACTTC. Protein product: CASSLTGLGTQYF.

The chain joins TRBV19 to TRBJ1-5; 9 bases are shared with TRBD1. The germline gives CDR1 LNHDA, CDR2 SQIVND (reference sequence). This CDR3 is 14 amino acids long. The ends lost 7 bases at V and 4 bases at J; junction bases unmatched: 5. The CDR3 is CASTRDRENQPQHF. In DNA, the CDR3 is TGTGCCAGTACCCGGGACAGGGAGAATCAGCCCCAGCATTTT.

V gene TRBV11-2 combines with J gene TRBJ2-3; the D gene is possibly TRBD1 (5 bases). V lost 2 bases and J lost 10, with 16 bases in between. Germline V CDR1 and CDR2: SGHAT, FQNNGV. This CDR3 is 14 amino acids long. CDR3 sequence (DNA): TGTGCCAGCAGCTTACAGGGAAGCGCCCCCTCGCAGTATTTT. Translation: CASSLQGSAPSQYF.

CDR3: CASSFKAGQGNYEQYF. The CDR3 region has the DNA TGTGCCAGCAGTTTCAAGGCGGGACAGGGCAACTACGAGCAGTACTTC. J is TRBJ2-7 and V is TRBV27, with TRBD1 matching over 9 bases. The CDR3 runs to 16 residues. With 3 bases clipped from V and 3 bases from J, the junction kept 9 bases outside the gene matches. Germline CDR1 reads MNHEY; CDR2 reads SMNVEV (reference sequence).

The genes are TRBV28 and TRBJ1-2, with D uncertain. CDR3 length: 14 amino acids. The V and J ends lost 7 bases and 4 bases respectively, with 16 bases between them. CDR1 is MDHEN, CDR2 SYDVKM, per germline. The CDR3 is CASTPGRISYGYTF. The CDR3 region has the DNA TGTGCCAGCACCCCCGGGCGTATTTCCTATGGCTACACCTTC.

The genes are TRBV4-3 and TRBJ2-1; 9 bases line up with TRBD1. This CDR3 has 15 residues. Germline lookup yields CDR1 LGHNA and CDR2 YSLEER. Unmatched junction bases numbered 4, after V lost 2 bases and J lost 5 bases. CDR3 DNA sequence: TGCGCCAGCAGCCAACCAGGGACAGGGAACAATGAGCAGTTCTTC. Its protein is CASSQPGTGNNEQFF.